This T cell receptor beta chain was retrieved from a study of T cell responses to AZD1222 COVID-19 vaccine. CDR1 MDHEN and CDR2 SYDVKM come from the germline V gene. V gave up 10 bases and J gave up 2 bases; unmatched junction bases: 10. The CDR3 is made up of 14 amino acids. Sequenced by immunoSEQ multiplex PCR; TCRdb stores in-frame clones only, minus some. The sample lists about 160,000 clones, approximately 90% seen once, with about 1.6% in the top ten. This receptor was obtained from an adult in good health. This specimen was peripheral blood, taken on day 0 of AZD1222 vaccination. This chain uses TRBV28 with TRBJ2-5; 7 bases line up with TRBD2. The DNA of the CDR3 is TGTGCCACTCGGGGGGAGTGTAGTCAAGAGACCCAGTACTTC. Its protein is CATRGECSQETQYF.